Listed below are T cell receptor beta chains from one sample, sequenced in a study of cytomegalovirus exposure and HLA in healthy donors. Profiled with immunoSEQ multiplex PCR; TCRdb holds only in-frame clones, not every one. The data show under 200,000 clones, approximately 77% seen once. Sequencing used PBMCs. The receptors derive from a male donor in good health and CMV-seropositive. Both conserved end residues are part of each CDR3. A D gene is named only where the DNA matches it firmly. Only part of the rows carry a size: once, few, many, or a class if the clone is expanded.

clone size | J gene | V gene | CDR3 length | D gene | CDR3 protein | CDR3 DNA
few | TRBJ1-1 | TRBV5-1 | 13 | TRBD1 | CASSPGGWTEAFF | TGCGCCAGCAGCCCAGGGGGCTGGACTGAAGCTTTCTTT
. | TRBJ2-4 | TRBV2 | 10 | . | CASRENIQYF | TGTGCCAGCCGGGAGAACATTCAGTACTTC
. | TRBJ2-2 | TRBV11-3 | 12 | . | CASRTGSGELFF | TGTGCCAGCAGAACAGGGTCCGGGGAGCTGTTTTTT
. | TRBJ2-5 | TRBV20-1 | 11 | . | CSARSEEKQYF | TGCAGTGCTAGGTCAGAAGAAAAGCAGTACTTC
. | TRBJ1-4 | TRBV10-3 | 14 | . | CAISEGKGSEKLFF | TGTGCCATCAGTGAGGGAAAGGGGTCGGAAAAACTGTTTTTT
once | TRBJ2-7 | TRBV27 | 14 | . | CASSFQDSMGEQYF | TGTGCCAGCAGTTTTCAGGACAGTATGGGGGAGCAGTACTTC
. | TRBJ2-5 | TRBV25-1 | 16 | TRBD2 | CASSEYSGGARETQYF | TGTGCCAGCAGTGAATATAGCGGGGGGGCCCGTGAGACCCAGTACTTC
. | TRBJ2-4 | TRBV7-2 | 18 | TRBD2 | CASSMGLAGVLAKNIQYF | TGTGCCAGCAGCATGGGACTAGCGGGGGTTCTAGCCAAAAACATTCAGTACTTC
. | TRBJ1-2 | TRBV11-2 | 13 | . | CASSLVPGGGYTF | TGTGCCAGCAGCTTAGTACCGGGAGGAGGCTACACCTTC
once | TRBJ2-3 | TRBV5-8 | 16 | TRBD2 | CASSLGLAGGPDTQYF | TGTGCCAGCAGCTTGGGACTAGCGGGGGGTCCAGATACGCAGTATTTT
. | TRBJ1-2 | TRBV30 | 15 | TRBD1 | CAGGQGANKNYGYTF | TGTGCCGGGGGACAGGGGGCAAACAAAAACTATGGCTACACCTTC
. | TRBJ2-1 | TRBV30 | 16 | TRBD1 | CAWSPLSRGLINEQFF | TGTGCCTGGAGTCCCCTCAGCAGGGGGTTAATTAATGAGCAGTTCTTC
few | TRBJ2-3 | TRBV7-3 | 16 | TRBD2 | CASSQGLAGGGDTQYF | TGTGCCAGCAGCCAGGGACTAGCGGGGGGGGGAGATACGCAGTATTTT
. | TRBJ2-1 | TRBV27 | 16 | TRBD2 | CASSLRVAGGRDEQFF | TGTGCCAGCAGTTTAAGAGTAGCGGGGGGCCGGGATGAGCAGTTCTTC
. | TRBJ2-3 | TRBV2 | 16 | TRBD2 | CASNPASGASTDTQYF | TGTGCCAGCAATCCCGCTAGCGGGGCTAGCACAGATACGCAGTATTTT
. | TRBJ1-1 | TRBV19 | 14 | TRBD1 | CASKTTGVNTEAFF | TGTGCCAGTAAAACCACAGGGGTGAACACTGAAGCTTTCTTT
. | TRBJ1-2 | TRBV4-3 | 14 | . | CASSQEPATYGYTF | TGCGCCAGCAGCCAAGAGCCCGCGACTTATGGCTACACCTTC
. | TRBJ1-2 | TRBV30 | 13 | . | CAWRLQGFNGYTF | TGTGCCTGGAGATTACAGGGCTTCAATGGCTACACCTTC
. | TRBJ1-2 | TRBV4-1 | 15 | . | CASSQGRGGWGGYTF | TGCGCCAGCAGCCAAGGGCGGGGAGGGTGGGGCGGCTACACCTTC
. | TRBJ2-7 | TRBV6-6 | 13 | . | CASSSRSWHEQYF | TGTGCCAGCAGTTCCCGATCTTGGCACGAGCAGTACTTC
. | TRBJ2-1 | TRBV7-6 | 14 | . | CASSSPRGYGEQFF | TGTGCCAGCAGCTCCCCCCGGGGGTACGGTGAGCAGTTCTTC
. | TRBJ2-5 | TRBV7-9 | 14 | . | CASLRWGELETQYF | TGTGCCAGCTTACGGTGGGGGGAGTTGGAGACCCAGTACTTC
. | TRBJ1-2 | TRBV7-9 | 14 | . | CASSPVGGDHGYTF | TGTGCCAGCAGCCCGGTCGGAGGGGACCATGGCTACACCTTC
. | TRBJ2-3 | TRBV5-4 | 12 | . | CASSKLGGTQYF | TGTGCCAGTTCTAAACTCGGCGGTACGCAGTATTTT
. | TRBJ2-3 | TRBV7-3 | 14 | . | CASSPGGGLDTQYF | TGTGCCAGCAGCCCCGGTGGGGGCCTCGATACGCAGTATTTT
. | TRBJ2-5 | TRBV5-1 | 16 | TRBD1 | CASSFNTGGREETQYF | TGCGCCAGCAGCTTCAATACAGGGGGCCGGGAAGAGACCCAGTACTTC
. | TRBJ2-1 | TRBV5-5 | 14 | TRBD2 | CASSSGLVTNEQFF | TGTGCCAGCAGCTCGGGACTAGTAACGAATGAGCAGTTCTTC
. | TRBJ1-2 | TRBV5-5 | 14 | . | CASSLLPGDYGYTF | TGTGCCAGCAGCTTGCTTCCCGGGGACTATGGCTACACCTTC
. | TRBJ1-3 | TRBV9 | 18 | TRBD1 | CASSAGTALGSSGNTIYF | TGTGCCAGCAGCGCCGGGACAGCTCTAGGAAGCTCTGGAAACACCATATATTTT
. | TRBJ2-7 | TRBV4-3 | 15 | . | CASSQAEQVSYEQYF | TGCGCCAGCAGCCAAGCGGAACAGGTCTCCTACGAGCAGTACTTC
. | TRBJ1-4 | TRBV2 | 17 | . | CASSESPTGGTNEKLFF | TGTGCCAGCAGTGAAAGTCCCACAGGAGGGACTAATGAAAAACTGTTTTTT
few | TRBJ1-1 | TRBV6-9 | 16 | . | CASSSPSSSMNTEAFF | TGTGCCAGCAGTTCCCCTAGTAGCTCCATGAACACTGAAGCTTTCTTT
. | TRBJ2-1 | TRBV29-1 | 13 | TRBD2 | CSGLAGGIDEQFF | TGCAGCGGTCTAGCGGGGGGGATCGATGAGCAGTTCTTC
few | TRBJ2-1 | TRBV28 | 14 | TRBD1 | CASSLFGQGKEQFF | TGTGCCAGCAGTTTATTTGGACAGGGCAAGGAGCAGTTCTTC
. | TRBJ1-1 | TRBV6-5 | 14 | . | CASSSRTVPPGAFF | TGTGCCAGCAGCTCACGGACAGTCCCCCCTGGGGCTTTCTTT
. | TRBJ1-4 | TRBV5-1 | 14 | . | CASSWGTGNEKLFF | TGCGCCAGCAGCTGGGGAACGGGAAATGAAAAACTGTTTTTT
. | TRBJ2-3 | TRBV4-2 | 19 | TRBD2 | CASSQAPRGWGGRPDTQYF | TGTGCCAGCAGCCAAGCCCCCCGGGGGTGGGGGGGAAGGCCCGATACGCAGTATTTT
. | TRBJ2-1 | TRBV5-4 | 15 | TRBD1 | CASRTGTAYYNEQFF | TGTGCCAGCAGAACCGGGACAGCTTACTACAATGAGCAGTTCTTC
. | TRBJ1-1 | TRBV5-6 | 17 | TRBD1 | CASSSGTGGRRNTEAFF | TGTGCCAGCAGTTCCGGGACAGGGGGCCGAAGGAACACTGAAGCTTTCTTT
. | TRBJ2-3 | TRBV9 | 15 | . | CASSVAGVSGDTQYF | TGTGCCAGCAGCGTAGCGGGGGTTTCCGGAGATACGCAGTATTTT
. | TRBJ1-4 | TRBV30 | 13 | . | CAWSGQLGEKLFF | TGTGCCTGGAGTGGACAGCTTGGGGAAAAACTGTTTTTT
few | TRBJ1-2 | TRBV4-3 | 16 | TRBD1 | CASSQAHTGGAYGYTF | TGCGCCAGCAGCCAAGCTCATACAGGGGGAGCCTATGGCTACACCTTC
few | TRBJ1-2 | TRBV30 | 13 | . | CAWSDSSYYGYTF | TGTGCCTGGAGTGATTCCTCCTACTATGGCTACACCTTC
. | TRBJ2-1 | TRBV2 | 17 | TRBD2 | CASSVLAGGLSYNEQFF | TGTGCCAGCAGTGTTCTAGCGGGGGGACTCTCCTACAATGAGCAGTTCTTC
. | TRBJ1-1 | TRBV27 | 19 | TRBD1 | CASSFKLPGQGLTNTEAFF | TGTGCCAGCAGTTTTAAGTTGCCGGGACAGGGACTAACGAACACTGAAGCTTTCTTT
. | TRBJ1-1 | TRBV14 | 14 | . | CASSHGGVNTEAFF | TGTGCCAGCAGCCACGGGGGAGTGAACACTGAAGCTTTCTTT
. | TRBJ1-5 | TRBV27 | 15 | . | CASTPSGISNQPQHF | TGTGCCAGCACCCCGAGTGGTATTAGCAATCAGCCCCAGCATTTT
. | TRBJ2-5 | TRBV5-8 | 15 | . | CASSLGSSIEETQYF | TGTGCCAGCAGCTTGGGGTCGAGTATCGAAGAGACCCAGTACTTC
. | TRBJ2-2 | TRBV27 | 14 | . | CASTRVGSTGELFF | TGTGCCAGCACCAGGGTGGGGTCGACCGGGGAGCTGTTTTTT
once | TRBJ2-5 | TRBV5-4 | 17 | TRBD2 | CASSSRLAGGREETQYF | TGTGCCAGCAGCTCCAGACTAGCGGGGGGGCGGGAGGAGACCCAGTACTTC
. | TRBJ2-7 | TRBV19 | 14 | TRBD1 | CASSIPGQSTEQYF | TGTGCCAGTAGTATCCCGGGACAGTCCACAGAGCAGTACTTC
. | TRBJ1-1 | TRBV19 | 14 | . | CASSISRGTTEAFF | TGTGCCAGTAGTATTTCGCGGGGTACCACTGAAGCTTTCTTT
. | TRBJ2-7 | TRBV20-1 | 11 | . | CSASGSFEQYF | TGCAGTGCTAGCGGTAGTTTCGAGCAGTACTTC
. | TRBJ1-2 | TRBV5-1 | 18 | . | CASSPFREIGREGYGYTF | TGCGCCAGCAGCCCCTTCCGGGAAATCGGCCGGGAGGGGTATGGCTACACCTTC
. | TRBJ1-2 | TRBV30 | 15 | . | CAWRAQWGVNYGYTF | TGTGCCTGGAGGGCTCAGTGGGGGGTGAACTATGGCTACACCTTC
. | TRBJ2-2 | TRBV7-3 | 15 | TRBD2 | CASSFSGGYTGELFF | TGTGCCAGCAGCTTCAGCGGGGGGTACACCGGGGAGCTGTTTTTT
once | TRBJ2-1 | TRBV29-1 | 14 | . | CSVEGSLVANEQFF | TGCAGCGTTGAAGGTTCCCTAGTGGCCAATGAGCAGTTCTTC
. | TRBJ1-3 | TRBV10-3 | 14 | TRBD1 | CAIGQGNSGNTIYF | TGTGCCATCGGACAGGGGAACTCTGGAAACACCATATATTTT